Listed here are 25 T cell receptor beta chains from one sample, sequenced in a study of blood T cell repertoires in COVID-19 (dated by TCRdb to the early 2020s). The library was made by the immunoSEQ multiplex PCR assay. TCRdb holds this immuneACCESS table with in-frame rearrangements only. Some clones are missing; in checked studies, unresolved V genes explain under half, and the rest has no known cause. Here the sample has around 78,000 clones; around 90% occur a single time. The ten largest clones add up to roughly 45% of the sample. The sequenced material came from peripheral blood. Source of these receptors: a human donor in a cohort sampled during active COVID-19.

V is TRBV6-5 and J is TRBJ1-1; D unclear. Looked up from germline, CDR1 is MNHEY and CDR2 is SVGAGI. Between the trimmed V and J ends, which lost 7 bases and 0 bases, there was a span of 12 bases. This CDR3 spans 14 amino acids. This chain's CDR3 is CASKDPGMNTEAFF. The CDR3, as DNA: TGTGCCAGCAAGGATCCGGGGATGAACACTGAAGCTTTCTTT.

This chain connects TRBV18 to TRBJ2-1; TRBD2 aligns across 12 bases. The trim removed 2 bases at V and 15 bases at J, leaving 8 bases unmatched. The CDR3 covers 14 residues. In germline, CDR1 is KGHSH, CDR2 LQKENI. The CDR3 bases are TGTGCCAGCTCACCAAATCTAGCGGGAGGGCCACTGTTCTTC. It is translated as CASSPNLAGGPLFF.

The chain joins TRBV5-1 to TRBJ2-3; 7 bases line up with TRBD2. The CDR3 spans 14 residues. Trimming took 5 bases from V and 9 from J; bases not matched to a gene: 12. The V gene's germline CDR1 is SGHRS and CDR2 YFSETQ. The CDR3 reads CASREGLPSGTQYF. The CDR3 DNA is TGCGCCAGCAGGGAGGGACTACCCTCTGGGACGCAGTATTTT.

The rearrangement uses TRBV2 and TRBJ2-7, with 11 bases aligning to TRBD2. The V gene's germline CDR1 is SNHLY and CDR2 FYNNEI. The junction had 3 bases not matched to a gene; V was cut back by 1 base and J by 7 bases. The CDR3 totals 14 residues. The CDR3: CASSEEVAGGEQYF. Written as DNA, the CDR3 is TGTGCCAGCAGTGAAGAGGTAGCGGGAGGGGAGCAGTACTTC.

This clone was detected once. The V call is TRBV18, the J call TRBJ2-2, with D perhaps TRBD1 (5 bases). With 2 bases removed from V and 6 bases from J, the gap between germline ends came to 13 bases. This CDR3 region has 15 residues. Per germline, CDR1 KGHSH and CDR2 LQKENI. The CDR3 protein is CASSPAAGYPGELFF. As DNA, the CDR3 is TGTGCCAGCTCACCAGCCGCAGGGTACCCCGGGGAGCTGTTTTTT.

The table lists this clone with a count of one. The chain is built from TRBV19 and TRBJ1-2, with 7 bases identical to TRBD1. J gave up 4 bases and V 4 bases, and 6 bases lay outside the gene matches. Germline V CDR1 and CDR2: LNHDA, SQIVND (reference sequence). This CDR3 is 14 amino acids long. The CDR3 reads CASSTGQVLYGYTF. The DNA of the CDR3 is TGTGCCAGTAGTACCGGACAGGTTCTCTATGGCTACACCTTC.

This clone was detected only a few times. The same CDR3 also results from other DNA sequences found in this sample. The chain has TRBV24-1 and TRBJ2-1; the match to TRBD1 covers 11 bases. The junction had 4 bases not matched to a gene; V was cut back by 3 bases and J by 4 bases. Germline V gene sequence: CDR1 KGHDR, CDR2 SFDVKD. The CDR3 runs 16 residues. Here the CDR3 reads CATSDPGTGGYNEQFF. The DNA for the CDR3 is TGTGCCACCAGTGATCCCGGGACAGGGGGTTACAATGAGCAGTTCTTC.

V gene TRBV5-8 combines with J gene TRBJ2-5; 7 bases agree with TRBD1. Losses at the gene ends were 0 bases for V and 2 bases for J; bases not matched to a gene: 7. Germline V CDR1 and CDR2: SGHTS, YDEGEE. This CDR3 is built from 16 residues. In DNA form, the CDR3 reads TGTGCCAGCAGCTTGGGGTTCGGGGACAGTCAAGAGACCCAGTACTTC. Translating it yields CASSLGFGDSQETQYF.

CDR3 in amino acids: CASSQRLAGGPSSYEQYF. CDR3 sequence (DNA): TGCGCCAGCAGCCAAAGGCTAGCGGGAGGGCCAAGCTCCTACGAGCAGTACTTC. The chain carries TRBV4-1 and TRBJ2-7; 12 nucleotides match TRBD2. The CDR3 sequence is 18 residues long. The V gene's germline CDR1 is MGHRA and CDR2 YSYEKL. Trimming at V came to 2 bases and at J to 0 bases, leaving 8 bases not matched to a gene.

The chain carries TRBV5-1 and TRBJ2-7; D is unclear. CDR3 length: 14 residues. Germline assignment: CDR1 SGHRS and CDR2 YFSETQ. Trimming removed 3 bases from V and 2 bases from J, with 12 bases in between. The CDR3: CASSSQVGAYEQYF. In DNA form, the CDR3 reads TGCGCCAGCAGCTCGCAGGTAGGCGCCTACGAGCAGTACTTC.

The J gene is TRBJ2-4, the V gene TRBV15, with 10 bases matching TRBD2. CDR1 and CDR2 (germline): LNHNV, YYDKDF (reference sequence). With V trimmed by 0 bases and J by 9 bases, 8 bases remained unmatched. The CDR3 covers 16 residues. In DNA form, the CDR3 reads TGTGCCACCAGCAGAGATTTTTCTAGCGGGAGTCCCATTCAGTACTTC. Translation: CATSRDFSSGSPIQYF.

This clone occurred a few times. J is TRBJ2-3 and V is TRBV6-1; 8 nucleotides match TRBD1. Germline lookup yields CDR1 MNHNS and CDR2 SASEGT. Trimming removed 0 bases from V and 3 bases from J; junction bases left unmatched: 5. The CDR3 has 16 residues. The CDR3 region is CASSEAITGGTDTQYF. Written as DNA, the CDR3 is TGTGCCAGCAGTGAAGCCATCACAGGGGGGACAGATACGCAGTATTTT.

CDR3 nucleotide sequence: TGTGCCACCACTATAGCGGGGGGGTCCTACAATGAGCAGTTCTTC. Translated: CATTIAGGSYNEQFF. The chain carries TRBV19 and TRBJ2-1; 11 nucleotides agree with TRBD2. Germline CDR1 LNHDA, CDR2 SQIVND (reference sequence). With 10 bases clipped from V and 1 base from J, the junction kept 6 bases outside the gene matches. This CDR3 contains 15 residues.

This clone was seen a single time. CDR3 residues: CASTPGQVSYEQYF. The CDR3 DNA follows: TGTGCCAGCACCCCCGGCCAGGTCTCCTACGAGCAGTACTTC. The chain carries TRBV28 and TRBJ2-7; D unresolved. CDR1 and CDR2 from the germline V gene are MDHEN and SYDVKM. The CDR3 is 14 amino acids. The ends were cut back, 7 bases at V and 0 bases at J, with 13 bases in the middle.

This clone occurred a few times. V gene TRBV28 combines with J gene TRBJ2-7, with D possibly being TRBD1 (6 bases). V gave up 10 bases and J gave up 6 bases, with 19 bases separating them. CDR1 and CDR2 from the germline V gene are MDHEN and SYDVKM. This CDR3 is 13 amino acids long. CDR3 sequence (DNA): TGTGCCACCCAATACAGGGTTGGAAGCGAGCAGTACTTC. This translates into CATQYRVGSEQYF.

The rearrangement links TRBV3-1 (or the pseudogene TRBV3-2) to TRBJ2-7, with TRBD2 matching over 8 bases. Germline-derived CDR1 and CDR2 are LGHDT and YNNKEL (reference sequence). J gave up 6 bases and V 8 bases, and 12 bases lay outside the gene matches. This CDR3 region has 14 residues. CDR3 loop: CASAVAGTGAEQYF. CDR3 sequence (DNA): TGTGCCAGCGCCGTAGCGGGGACGGGGGCCGAGCAGTACTTC.

The chain carries TRBV7-2 and TRBJ2-1; the match to TRBD2 covers 9 bases. This CDR3 is 15 amino acids long. Germline CDR1 and CDR2: SGHTA and FQGNSA. V gave up 1 base and J gave up 7 bases; unmatched junction bases: 5. The CDR3 here is CASSLVAGVTNEQFF. The CDR3 DNA is TGTGCCAGCAGCTTAGTAGCGGGGGTTACGAATGAGCAGTTCTTC. The entire variable domain, with the rest obtained from reference TRBV7-2 and TRBJ2-1, is as follows: GAGVSQSPSNKVTEKGKDVELRCDPISGHTALYWYRQSLGQGLEFLIYFQGNSAPDKSGLPSDRFSAERTGGSVSTLTIQRTQQEDSAVYLCASSLVAGVTNEQFFGPGTRLTVL.

The rearrangement uses TRBV12-3 or TRBV12-4 and TRBJ1-1; no firm D call. V gave up 6 bases and J gave up 4 bases, with 12 bases separating them. This CDR3 has 13 residues. CDR3 nucleotides: TGTGCCAGCAGATCCGGGATTATCACTGAAGCTTTCTTT. It translates to CASRSGIITEAFF.

V gene TRBV28 combines with J gene TRBJ2-3; 8 bases are shared with TRBD2. Per the germline V gene, CDR1 is MDHEN and CDR2 is SYDVKM. The CDR3 runs 15 residues. V shed 6 bases and J 0 bases; nucleotides not matched to a gene: 5. This CDR3 reads CASRIAGPSTDTQYF. CDR3 nucleotide sequence: TGTGCCAGCAGAATAGCGGGGCCTAGCACAGATACGCAGTATTTT. The whole variable domain, filled in from reference TRBV28 and TRBJ2-3, reads DVKVTQSSRYLVKRTGEKVFLECVQDMDHENMFWYRQDPGLGLRLIYFSYDVKMKEKGDIPEGYSVSREKKERFSLILESASTNQTSMYLCASRIAGPSTDTQYFGPGTRLTVL.

V is TRBV4-3 and J is TRBJ1-6, with a weak D call TRBD1 (6 bases). The V end was cut by 4 bases, the J end by 5 bases, with 18 bases between. The CDR3 sequence is 17 residues long. In germline, CDR1 is LGHNA, CDR2 YSLEER. CDR3 region: CASSPARSGDDNSPLHF. The CDR3 DNA reads TGCGCCAGCAGCCCGGCAAGGTCAGGGGACGATAATTCACCCCTCCACTTT.

V and J are TRBV18 and TRBJ1-1; 7 positions match TRBD1. The CDR3 covers 16 residues. Trimming took 3 bases from V and 0 from J; bases not matched to a gene: 7. CDR1 and CDR2 from the germline V gene are KGHSH and LQKENI. The CDR3 DNA reads as TGTGCCAGCTCACCTGAGACAGGGCTCATGAACACTGAAGCTTTCTTT. Translation gives CASSPETGLMNTEAFF.

The CDR3 region is CASSLGTSGRQRGREQYF. CDR3 DNA sequence: TGTGCCAGCAGCTTAGGGACTAGCGGGAGACAAAGAGGACGCGAGCAGTACTTC. V is TRBV7-8 and J is TRBJ2-7; 13 nucleotides align to TRBD2. CDR1 and CDR2 from the germline V gene are SGHVS and FQNEAQ. The CDR3 has 18 amino acids. V dropped 1 base and J dropped 6; count of bases not matched to a gene: 12.

This chain connects TRBV7-2 to TRBJ1-1, with 8 bases lining up with TRBD1. This CDR3 region has 15 residues. Germline CDR1 and CDR2: SGHTA and FQGNSA. V gave up 5 bases and J gave up 4 bases; unmatched junction bases: 9. The CDR3 sequence is CASSIRQGRGTEAFF. Here the CDR3 DNA reads TGTGCCAGCAGCATCAGACAGGGGAGGGGCACTGAAGCTTTCTTT. The full variable domain, rest sourced from reference TRBV7-2 and TRBJ1-1, is GAGVSQSPSNKVTEKGKDVELRCDPISGHTALYWYRQSLGQGLEFLIYFQGNSAPDKSGLPSDRFSAERTGGSVSTLTIQRTQQEDSAVYLCASSIRQGRGTEAFFGQGTRLTVV.

This chain uses TRBV18 with TRBJ2-5, with 7 bases aligning to TRBD1. V dropped 3 bases and J dropped 3; count of bases not matched to a gene: 1. Germline values: CDR1 KGHSH, CDR2 LQKENI. The CDR3 covers 13 residues. This CDR3 is CASSPTGEETQYF. CDR3 coding DNA: TGTGCCAGCTCACCTACAGGGGAAGAGACCCAGTACTTC.

The chain couples TRBV23-1 to TRBJ2-5, with 8 bases lining up with TRBD1. TRBV23-1 is labeled an ORF, and its function is uncertain. The J segment lost 5 bases and the V segment lost 6 bases, leaving 2 bases of the junction unmatched. The CDR3 sequence is 12 residues long. CDR3 bases: TGCGCCAGCAGGAACAGGGGGGAGACCCAGTACTTC. This gives the protein CASRNRGETQYF.